Listed below are T cell receptor beta chains from one sample, sequenced in a study of cytomegalovirus exposure and HLA in healthy donors. Generated by immunoSEQ multiplex PCR, the TCRdb table keeps only in-frame clones and is missing some. The sample has some 150,000 clones; approximately 77% are singletons. The sequencing sample was made of PBMCs. All receptors derive from a woman aged 40 to 50 in good health and CMV-seronegative. Each CDR3 is given with its conserved first and last residue. The order of the fields is clone size, J gene, V gene, D gene, CDR3 protein, CDR3 DNA. A D gene is named only where the DNA matches it firmly. Where a row states a size, it is once, few, many or the class of an expanded clone; other rows omit it.

clone size: .; J gene: TRBJ2-7; V gene: TRBV5-6; D gene: TRBD1; CDR3 protein: CASILSDRGGYEQYF; CDR3 DNA: TGTGCCAGCATTCTATCGGACAGGGGTGGGTACGAGCAGTACTTC
clone size: .; J gene: TRBJ1-1; V gene: TRBV5-4; D gene: .; CDR3 protein: CASSYEAGGTEAFF; CDR3 DNA: TGTGCCAGCAGTTACGAAGCGGGGGGCACTGAAGCTTTCTTT
clone size: few; J gene: TRBJ2-7; V gene: TRBV7-2; D gene: TRBD2; CDR3 protein: CASSLVASGAAYEQYF; CDR3 DNA: TGTGCCAGCAGCTTAGTGGCTAGCGGGGCTGCCTACGAGCAGTACTTC
clone size: .; J gene: TRBJ1-5; V gene: TRBV7-2; D gene: TRBD1; CDR3 protein: CASSRDRDQPQHF; CDR3 DNA: TGTGCCAGCAGCCGGGACAGGGATCAGCCCCAGCATTTT
clone size: .; J gene: TRBJ1-2; V gene: TRBV18; D gene: TRBD1; CDR3 protein: CASSPGATGNYGYTF; CDR3 DNA: TGTGCCAGCTCACCAGGGGCGACAGGGAACTATGGCTACACCTTC
clone size: .; J gene: TRBJ1-6; V gene: TRBV18; D gene: TRBD1; CDR3 protein: CASSPPGTGGNSPLHF; CDR3 DNA: TGTGCCAGCTCGCCGCCCGGGACAGGGGGAAATTCACCCCTCCACTTT
clone size: .; J gene: TRBJ2-6; V gene: TRBV28; D gene: .; CDR3 protein: CASSFTTSGANVLTF; CDR3 DNA: TGTGCCAGCAGTTTTACTACCTCTGGGGCCAACGTCCTGACTTTC
clone size: once; J gene: TRBJ2-3; V gene: TRBV18; D gene: .; CDR3 protein: CASSQDLTSTDTQYF; CDR3 DNA: TGTGCCAGCTCACAAGACTTAACTAGCACAGATACGCAGTATTTT
clone size: .; J gene: TRBJ2-7; V gene: TRBV9; D gene: .; CDR3 protein: CASSVAWRGDNEQYF; CDR3 DNA: TGTGCCAGCAGCGTAGCTTGGAGAGGGGACAACGAGCAGTACTTC
clone size: .; J gene: TRBJ2-3; V gene: TRBV5-1; D gene: TRBD1; CDR3 protein: CASSLGQGTRTDTQYF; CDR3 DNA: TGCGCCAGCAGCTTAGGACAGGGAACGAGAACAGATACGCAGTATTTT
clone size: few; J gene: TRBJ1-1; V gene: TRBV27; D gene: TRBD1; CDR3 protein: CASSSRDSHEAFF; CDR3 DNA: TGTGCCAGCAGTTCCCGGGACAGCCATGAAGCTTTCTTT